This entry lists 22 T cell receptor beta chains sequenced from one sample in a study of T cell responses to AZD1222 COVID-19 vaccine. Here immunoSEQ multiplex PCR was the method, and the copy in TCRdb shows in-frame clones only, minus some. The table lists around 180,000 clones, 70% to 90% of them singletons. Source: peripheral blood, taken 28 days after the second AZD1222 dose. These receptors were taken from an adult who received the AZD1222 COVID-19 vaccine.

This clone turned up a few times. V gene TRBV29-1 combines with J gene TRBJ1-1; no definite D call. V lost 4 bases, J lost 6 bases, and 9 bases lay in between. CDR3 length: 11 amino acids. Germline CDR1 and CDR2: SQVTM and ANQGSEA. The CDR3 reads CSVAREAEAFF. The CDR3 DNA is TGCAGCGTTGCAAGGGAGGCTGAAGCTTTCTTT.

The rearrangement uses TRBV27 and TRBJ2-7, with D perhaps being TRBD1 or TRBD2 (6 bases each). V lost 2 bases to trimming and J lost 4 bases, with 15 bases between them. Germline assignment: CDR1 MNHEY and CDR2 SMNVEV (reference sequence). The CDR3 runs to 15 residues. CDR3 DNA sequence: TGTGCCAGCAGTTTAACGACAGGCGGGGTGTACGAGCAGTACTTC. This sequence encodes CASSLTTGGVYEQYF.

The gene calls are TRBV6-5 and TRBJ1-5; no definite D call. CDR1 is MNHEY, CDR2 SVGAGI, per germline. Deletions cut 7 bases from V and 6 bases from J, with 13 bases between. The CDR3 loop spans 13 amino acids. CDR3 region: CASTTRAIQPQHF. CDR3 bases: TGTGCCAGCACTACGAGGGCGATTCAGCCCCAGCATTTT.

The J gene is TRBJ2-7, the V gene TRBV5-5; possible D gene TRBD1, 6 bases. Trimming removed 2 bases from V and 6 bases from J, with 15 bases in between. The V gene's germline CDR1 is SGHKS and CDR2 YYEKEE (reference sequence). There are 14 residues in the CDR3. CDR3 coding DNA: TGTGCCAGCAGCTTTCAGGGGCAAAGTATCGAGCAGTACTTC. Encoded protein: CASSFQGQSIEQYF.

The rearrangement links TRBV7-2 to TRBJ1-5; D unresolved. CDR3 size: 16 residues. Germline V lookup: CDR1 SGHTA, CDR2 FQGNSA. Trimming left V 0 bases short and J 3 bases short, with 12 bases between. As DNA, the CDR3 is TGTGCCAGCAGCTTAGCGCGCGGAGGAATCAATCAGCCCCAGCATTTT. Translating gives CASSLARGGINQPQHF.

This clone was recorded once. This rearrangement joins TRBV27 to TRBJ2-3; 9 bases fit TRBD2. J lost 7 bases, V lost 6 bases, and 8 bases had no gene match. The CDR3 covers 14 residues. Looked up from germline, CDR1 is MNHEY and CDR2 is SMNVEV (reference sequence). The CDR3 sequence is CASRIAGAFNTQYF. The CDR3 DNA reads as TGTGCCAGCAGGATAGCGGGAGCCTTTAATACGCAGTATTTT.

In DNA, the CDR3 is TGTGCCAGCAGGTCGACAGGGTCGGGGGAGCAGTACTTC. It yields the protein CASRSTGSGEQYF. V usage is TRBV14 and J usage is TRBJ2-7, with 7 bases matching TRBD1. In germline, CDR1 is SGHDN, CDR2 FVKESK. With V trimmed by 6 bases and J by 7 bases, 9 bases remained unmatched. The CDR3 sequence is 13 residues long.

The rearrangement links TRBV3-1 (or the pseudogene TRBV3-2) to TRBJ1-4, with D perhaps TRBD1 (5 bases). V dropped 0 bases and J dropped 8 bases, with 10 bases sitting between them. There are 14 residues in the CDR3. Germline lookup yields CDR1 LGHDT and CDR2 YNNKEL (reference sequence). For the CDR3, the DNA is TGTGCCAGCAGCCAAGAGGCTCGGGGGGAAAAACTGTTTTTT. It specifies CASSQEARGEKLFF.

V is TRBV30 and J is TRBJ1-1; perhaps TRBD1 as D (5 bases). With 0 bases removed from V and 3 bases from J, the gap between germline ends came to 11 bases. The germline CDR1 and CDR2 sequences are GTSNPN and SVGIG (reference sequence). CDR3 size: 14 residues. The CDR3 region has the DNA TGTGCCTGGAGTGTGGACCCGGGGGACACTGAAGCTTTCTTT. This sequence encodes CAWSVDPGDTEAFF.

The rearrangement uses TRBV24-1 and TRBJ2-3; the match to TRBD2 covers 10 bases. In germline, CDR1 is KGHDR, CDR2 SFDVKD. CDR3 size: 16 residues. With 3 bases clipped from V and 4 bases from J, the junction kept 6 bases outside the gene matches. CDR3 sequence: CATSDPGTSVSDTQYF. The CDR3 region has the DNA TGTGCCACCAGTGATCCCGGGACTAGCGTGTCAGATACGCAGTATTTT.

This clone was seen only a few times. This chain links TRBV27 with TRBJ1-6; D is unresolved. The length of the CDR3 is 14 residues. Germline assignment: CDR1 MNHEY and CDR2 SMNVEV (reference sequence). Trimming took 5 bases from V and 0 from J, leaving 5 bases between them. CDR3 sequence (DNA): TGTGCCAGCAGTGCCCGCTCCTATAATTCACCCCTCCACTTT. Amino acid sequence: CASSARSYNSPLHF.

Points on this clone: At one of its ends the junction is not consistent with the germline gene, which may arise from a read error. The chain is built from TRBV15 and TRBJ2-2, with D possibly being TRBD1 (5 bases). The CDR3 is made up of 14 amino acids. In germline, CDR1 is LNHNV, CDR2 YYDKDF (reference sequence). The chain's CDR3 is CATSRAGNPGELFF. The DNA for the CDR3 is TGTGCCACCAGCAGAGCAGGGAACCCCGGGGAGCTGTTTTTT.

The sample holds a few counts of this clone. The chain links TRBV3-1 (or the pseudogene TRBV3-2) to TRBJ2-1; D remains ambiguous. From germline, CDR1 is LGHDT and CDR2 YNNKEL (reference sequence). Trimming cost V 4 bases and J 6 bases, with 10 bases left between them. CDR3 length equals 13 residues. CDR3 region: CASSPKAVNEQFF. CDR3 DNA: TGTGCCAGCAGCCCGAAGGCGGTCAATGAGCAGTTCTTC.

The genes are TRBV28 and TRBJ2-7; 9 bases fit TRBD1. The CDR3 consists of 17 residues. V shed 3 bases and J 0 bases; nucleotides not matched to a gene: 9. The germline gives CDR1 MDHEN, CDR2 SYDVKM. CDR3 coding DNA: TGTGCCAGCAGTTTGTCTCCCGGGACAGGGATCTCCTACGAGCAGTACTTC. This encodes CASSLSPGTGISYEQYF.

The chain is built from TRBV29-1 and TRBJ1-5, with D possibly matching TRBD1 (6 bases). The CDR3 extends over 14 amino acids. V gave up 5 bases and J gave up 5 bases, with 16 bases separating them. The V gene's germline CDR1 is SQVTM and CDR2 ANQGSEA. CDR3 nucleotide sequence: TGCAGCGTTAAGATCGGGACACCGGATCAGCCCCAGCATTTT. This encodes CSVKIGTPDQPQHF.

The chain has TRBV24-1 and TRBJ1-2, with D possibly being TRBD1 (5 bases). The germline V and J ends were trimmed by 5 bases and 4 bases, with 16 bases remaining between them. The CDR3 extends over 15 amino acids. Germline CDR1 reads KGHDR; CDR2 reads SFDVKD. CDR3 sequence (DNA): TGTGCCACCAGTGCCCCCCCCGACAGCGGCTATGGCTACACCTTC. Protein sequence: CATSAPPDSGYGYTF.

This chain joins TRBV28 and TRBJ2-1; 11 bases agree with TRBD2. CDR1 MDHEN and CDR2 SYDVKM come from the germline V gene. The CDR3 has 14 residues. Trimming took 5 bases from V and 4 from J; bases not matched to a gene: 1. CDR3 coding DNA: TGTGCCAGCAGTCGGACTAGCGGGTACAATGAGCAGTTCTTC. Translated: CASSRTSGYNEQFF. Complete variable domain (other parts from reference TRBV28 and TRBJ2-1): DVKVTQSSRYLVKRTGEKVFLECVQDMDHENMFWYRQDPGLGLRLIYFSYDVKMKEKGDIPEGYSVSREKKERFSLILESASTNQTSMYLCASSRTSGYNEQFFGPGTRLTVL.

A remark on this clone: The germline gene is not matched at one end of the junction; a read error may be the cause. The chain carries TRBV27 and TRBJ2-6, with D unclear. The germline V gene encodes CDR1 MNHEY and CDR2 SMNVEV (reference sequence). This CDR3 is 18 amino acids long. The CDR3 DNA is TGTGCCAACAGTTTAAAAGTGGGTCTGGGCTCTGGGGCCAACGTCCTGACTTTC. This gives the protein CANSLKVGLGSGANVLTF.

The V call is TRBV11-3, the J call TRBJ2-5; the match to TRBD2 covers 8 bases. Germline CDR1 and CDR2: SGHNT and YENEEA. Trimming took 5 bases from V and 5 from J; bases not matched to a gene: 10. The CDR3 is made up of 15 amino acids. CDR3 bases: TGTGCCAGCAGCCCCAGCGGGAGTATGGGCGAGACCCAGTACTTC. This codes for CASSPSGSMGETQYF.

CDR3 sequence: CASSPTVGAGDMNTEAFF. Written as DNA, the CDR3 is TGTGCCAGCTCTCCTACAGTCGGGGCGGGGGATATGAACACTGAAGCTTTCTTT. The rearrangement uses TRBV18 and TRBJ1-1; weak D call: TRBD1 (5 bases). With 6 bases removed from V and 0 bases from J, the gap between germline ends came to 23 bases. Germline V gene lookup returns CDR1 KGHSH and CDR2 LQKENI. There are 18 residues in the CDR3.

The V gene is TRBV19, the J gene TRBJ1-2; D is unclear. V was cut by 2 bases and J by 11 bases, with 9 bases left in between. CDR1 is LNHDA and CDR2 is SQIVND in the germline V gene (reference sequence). CDR3 size: 11 residues. CDR3 loop: CASSIRQRYTF. DNA for the CDR3: TGTGCCAGTAGTATAAGACAACGATACACCTTC.

The V and J genes are TRBV3-1 (or the pseudogene TRBV3-2) and TRBJ2-1, with 9 bases aligning to TRBD1. Germline CDR1 LGHDT, CDR2 YNNKEL (reference sequence). Unmatched junction bases numbered 9, after V lost 3 bases and J lost 9 bases. The CDR3 covers 15 residues. CDR3 residues: CASSHPGQGNLEQFF. The CDR3 DNA sequence: TGTGCCAGCAGCCATCCAGGACAGGGGAATCTTGAGCAGTTCTTC.